The next 30 T cell receptor beta chains were all read from a single sample in a study of T cell responses to AZD1222 COVID-19 vaccine. TCRdb's copy holds only in-frame clones and misses some; the assay was immunoSEQ multiplex PCR. Among 95,000 or so clones listed, 85% to 90% were seen once. The source was peripheral blood, collected on day 0 of AZD1222 vaccination. These receptors were obtained from an adult in good health.

This chain uses TRBV5-1 with TRBJ2-3; no definite D call. Germline assignment: CDR1 SGHRS and CDR2 YFSETQ. There are 14 residues in the CDR3. The V end lost 2 bases, the J end lost 0 bases, and 7 bases lay between the germline ends. The CDR3 reads CASSFSPSTDTQYF. The DNA of the CDR3 is TGCGCCAGCAGCTTCAGCCCTAGCACAGATACGCAGTATTTT.

This rearrangement joins TRBV9 to TRBJ2-7; 9 bases fit TRBD2. Trimming at V came to 9 bases and at J to 2 bases, leaving 9 bases not matched to a gene. This CDR3 comprises 14 residues. Germline V gene lookup returns CDR1 SGDLS and CDR2 YYNGEE. CDR3 region: CAIGERGAPYEQYF. DNA for the CDR3: TGTGCCATAGGGGAGCGGGGGGCGCCCTACGAGCAGTACTTC.

V and J are TRBV7-8 and TRBJ1-2; D is unclear. Trimming shortened V by 5 bases and J by 8 bases, and 21 bases separated the two germline ends. The length of the CDR3 is 15 residues. CDR1 and CDR2 from the germline V gene are SGHVS and FQNEAQ. CDR3 region: CASSIKQRTGHGYTF. The CDR3, as DNA: TGTGCCAGCAGCATAAAACAGCGAACCGGGCACGGCTACACCTTC.

The gene calls are TRBV5-4 and TRBJ2-5, with 8 bases aligning to TRBD2. Germline CDR1 SGHNT, CDR2 YYREEE (reference sequence). The junction had 14 bases not matched to a gene; V was cut back by 7 bases and J by 3 bases. This CDR3 has 16 residues. DNA for the CDR3: TGTGCCAGCTACCCCGGGGGGGCCCCCCTCGAAGAGACCCAGTACTTC. It is translated as CASYPGGAPLEETQYF.

This clone was detected once. The chain recombines TRBV29-1 with TRBJ1-2; D not certain. The CDR3 is 13 residues long. V was clipped by 0 bases and J by 5 bases, with 10 bases between them. Germline V gene sequence: CDR1 SQVTM, CDR2 ANQGSEA. The CDR3: CSVEDIRRYGYTF. CDR3 DNA sequence: TGCAGCGTTGAAGATATCAGGCGGTATGGCTACACCTTC.

The J gene is TRBJ2-6, the V gene TRBV7-2, with D tentatively TRBD1 (6 bases). This CDR3 contains 17 residues. V lost 2 bases, J lost 1 base, and 12 bases lay in between. CDR1 SGHTA and CDR2 FQGNSA come from the germline V gene. As DNA, the CDR3 is TGTGCCAGCAGCTTAACCACAACAGGGTCTGGGGCCAACGTCCTGACTTTC. Its translation is CASSLTTTGSGANVLTF.

The chain combines TRBV7-8 with TRBJ1-5; D is unclear. From germline, CDR1 is SGHVS and CDR2 FQNEAQ. Deletions cut 1 base from V and 3 bases from J, with 13 bases between. This CDR3 is 16 amino acids long. DNA of the CDR3: TGTGCCAGCAGCTTAGGGCAGAACTATTTCAATCAGCCCCAGCATTTT. Translating it yields CASSLGQNYFNQPQHF. The full variable domain, with the rest looked up from reference TRBV7-8 and TRBJ1-5, is GAGVSQSPRYKVAKRGQDVALRCDPISGHVSLFWYQQALGQGPEFLTYFQNEAQLDKSGLPSDRFFAERPEGSVSTLKIQRTQQEDSAVYLCASSLGQNYFNQPQHFGDGTRLSIL.

This chain uses TRBV2 with TRBJ1-6; a weak D match, TRBD1 (5 bases). V lost 6 bases and J 3 bases, leaving 12 bases between the germline ends. The CDR3 is 15 residues long. The germline V gene has CDR1 SNHLY and CDR2 FYNNEI. The DNA of the CDR3 is TGTGCCAGCAGAGATCAGGGACTCTATAATTCACCCCTCCACTTT. It translates to CASRDQGLYNSPLHF.

The chain links TRBV5-4 to TRBJ1-2; a possible D gene is TRBD1 (5 bases). V lost 3 bases and J 2 bases, leaving 8 bases between the germline ends. This CDR3 is built from 13 residues. Germline V gene lookup returns CDR1 SGHNT and CDR2 YYREEE (reference sequence). CDR3 in amino acids: CASSYDRNYGYTF. DNA for the CDR3: TGTGCCAGCAGCTACGACAGAAACTATGGCTACACCTTC. The whole variable domain, remainder taken from reference TRBV5-4 and TRBJ1-2, is ETGVTQSPTHLIKTRGQQVTLRCSSQSGHNTVSWYQQALGQGPQFIFQYYREEENGRGNFPPRFSGLQFPNYSSELNVNALELDDSALYLCASSYDRNYGYTFGSGTRLTVV.

The J gene is TRBJ1-1, the V gene TRBV5-1; possibly TRBD1 for D (6 bases). This CDR3 has 15 amino acids. The germline CDR1 and CDR2 sequences are SGHRS and YFSETQ. Trimming pared 2 bases from V and 4 bases from J, leaving 15 bases between. The CDR3 protein is CASSFRGAGGTEAFF. For the CDR3, the DNA is TGCGCCAGCAGCTTTCGGGGGGCCGGGGGCACTGAAGCTTTCTTT.

This rearrangement joins TRBV29-1 to TRBJ2-5, with D perhaps TRBD2 (7 bases). Trimming left V 7 bases short and J 7 bases short, with 25 bases between. CDR3 length equals 15 residues. Germline-derived CDR1 and CDR2 are SQVTM and ANQGSEA. The CDR3 is CSALPPGGRGGTQYF. CDR3 coding DNA: TGCAGCGCCCTCCCGCCCGGGGGGCGTGGGGGGACCCAGTACTTC.

The chain employs TRBV20-1 and TRBJ1-2; the D is unclear. Per germline, CDR1 DFQATT and CDR2 SNEGSKA (reference sequence). Trimming cost V 2 bases and J 4 bases, with 5 bases left between them. The CDR3 extends over 11 amino acids. The CDR3 reads CSARTGYGYTF. The CDR3 nucleotides are TGCAGTGCTAGAACGGGCTATGGCTACACCTTC.

V gene TRBV30 combines with J gene TRBJ2-3; 9 bases fit TRBD2. The CDR3 contains 15 residues. V lost 3 bases, J lost 4 bases, and 8 bases stayed unmatched. Germline loops: CDR1 GTSNPN, CDR2 SVGIG (reference sequence). The CDR3 DNA follows: TGTGCCTGGAGGATAGCGGGGGCCATCCCAGATACGCAGTATTTT. Amino acids: CAWRIAGAIPDTQYF.

This clone came up a few times. This chain uses TRBV6-4 with TRBJ1-2; D unclear. V shed 0 bases and J shed 2 bases, with 4 bases lying between them. Germline V gene data show CDR1 as MRHNA and CDR2 as SNTAGT. The CDR3 consists of 13 residues. For the CDR3, the DNA is TGTGCCAGCAGTGACTCAGGGAACTATGGCTACACCTTC. Its translation: CASSDSGNYGYTF.

This chain connects TRBV6-1 to TRBJ1-3, with D tentatively TRBD1 (5 bases). V was shortened by 0 bases and J by 4 bases, with 10 bases between the two germline ends. CDR3 size: 15 residues. CDR1 is MNHNS, CDR2 SASEGT, per germline. The CDR3 spells CASSEAEGSGNTIYF. The CDR3 DNA reads as TGTGCCAGCAGTGAAGCCGAGGGGTCCGGAAACACCATATATTTT.

This rearrangement joins TRBV30 to TRBJ2-3; D is unresolved. The CDR3 sequence is 13 residues long. The V end lost 4 bases, the J end lost 7 bases, and 15 bases lay between the germline ends. Germline V lookup: CDR1 GTSNPN, CDR2 SVGIG (reference sequence). The CDR3 DNA sequence: TGTGCCTGGAATTGGGGATTGGGTAATACGCAGTATTTT. This encodes CAWNWGLGNTQYF.

V and J are TRBV7-2 and TRBJ2-2; D unclear. Germline V gene data show CDR1 as SGHTA and CDR2 as FQGNSA. The CDR3 loop spans 14 amino acids. Trimming removed 1 base at V and 4 bases at J, with 7 bases between. CDR3 DNA: TGTGCCAGCAGCTTAGAAGGAGCCACCGGGGAGCTGTTTTTT. Translation gives CASSLEGATGELFF.

The table lists this clone with a count of one. This sequence joins TRBV24-1 and TRBJ2-1, with D possibly TRBD2 on 5 matching bases. Trimming pared 1 base from V and 4 bases from J, leaving 10 bases between. The CDR3 totals 15 residues. Looked up from germline, CDR1 is KGHDR and CDR2 is SFDVKD. The CDR3, as DNA: TGTGCCACCAGTGATTTAACCGGGGAGTACAATGAGCAGTTCTTC. Its protein product is CATSDLTGEYNEQFF.

This chain joins TRBV4-1 and TRBJ1-1; 8 positions agree with TRBD1. V lost 2 bases and J lost 4; bases outside the gene matches: 3. This CDR3 comprises 14 residues. Germline CDR1 MGHRA, CDR2 YSYEKL. The CDR3 region is CASSQHTGGTEAFF. CDR3 coding DNA: TGCGCCAGCAGCCAACATACAGGGGGCACTGAAGCTTTCTTT.

This chain uses TRBV3-1 (or the pseudogene TRBV3-2) with TRBJ1-2, with D uncertain. V was shortened by 0 bases and J by 8 bases, with 13 bases between the two germline ends. Germline CDR1 and CDR2: LGHDT and YNNKEL (reference sequence). The CDR3 is 14 amino acids. The CDR3 nucleotides read TGTGCCAGCAGCCAAGAACACGGCCTACGGGGCTACACCTTC. As protein: CASSQEHGLRGYTF.

The chain couples TRBV18 to TRBJ1-1; no reliable D call. V lost 10 bases to trimming and J lost 1 base, with 13 bases between them. The germline V gene encodes CDR1 KGHSH and CDR2 LQKENI. The CDR3 consists of 13 residues. CDR3 nucleotides: TGTGCCACACTCCAGACACCGAACACTGAAGCTTTCTTT. This translates into CATLQTPNTEAFF.

The chain couples TRBV7-8 to TRBJ1-3; D gene uncertain. Per the germline V gene, CDR1 is SGHVS and CDR2 is FQNEAQ. Trimming took off 6 bases at V and 4 bases at J, with 13 bases between the two ends. The CDR3 extends over 14 amino acids. The CDR3 is CASRARGVGNTIYF. CDR3 nucleotide sequence: TGTGCCAGCAGGGCCCGTGGGGTGGGAAACACCATATATTTT.

This chain uses TRBV12-3 or TRBV12-4 with TRBJ1-2; 7 nucleotides agree with TRBD1. The V gene end was trimmed by 4 bases and the J gene end by 8 bases; junction bases not matched to a gene: 7. The CDR3 length is 13 residues. CDR3 protein: CASSSTGLRGYTF. In DNA, the CDR3 is TGTGCCAGCAGTTCGACAGGGTTACGGGGCTACACCTTC.

The rearrangement links TRBV9 to TRBJ1-4, with D possibly TRBD1 on 6 matching bases. Germline CDR1 reads SGDLS; CDR2 reads YYNGEE. The CDR3 runs 15 residues. V was pared by 4 bases and J by 4 bases, with 14 bases between. CDR3: CASSPRGEGNEKLFF. CDR3 nucleotide sequence: TGTGCCAGCAGCCCCAGGGGTGAGGGTAATGAAAAACTGTTTTTT. The entire variable domain, with the rest obtained from reference TRBV9 and TRBJ1-4, is as follows: DSGVTQTPKHLITATGQRVTLRCSPRSGDLSVYWYQQSLDQGLQFLIQYYNGEERAKGNILERFSAQQFPDLHSELNLSSLELGDSALYFCASSPRGEGNEKLFFGSGTQLSVL.

The V call is TRBV7-6, the J call TRBJ1-1; D unresolved. This CDR3 has 9 amino acids. Trimming took off 4 bases at V and 14 bases at J, with 8 bases between the two ends. The V gene's germline CDR1 is SGHVS and CDR2 FNYEAQ. The CDR3: CASSSLGFF. The DNA of the CDR3 is TGTGCCAGCAGCTCGTTGGGGTTCTTT.

This clone has just one count. The chain combines TRBV6-5 with TRBJ1-6, with a weak D call TRBD1 (6 bases). The CDR3 extends over 13 amino acids. Trimming shortened V by 6 bases and J by 6 bases, and 9 bases separated the two germline ends. From germline, CDR1 is MNHEY and CDR2 SVGAGI. The CDR3 region has the DNA TGTGCCAGCAGATGGGACACTAATTCACCCCTCCACTTT. Amino acid sequence: CASRWDTNSPLHF.

V is TRBV11-2 and J is TRBJ2-5; D uncertain. V was pared by 1 base and J by 5 bases, with 5 bases between. This CDR3 region has 12 residues. Germline CDR1 and CDR2: SGHAT and FQNNGV. The CDR3: CASSLADETQYF. The CDR3 DNA sequence: TGTGCCAGCAGCTTAGCTGACGAGACCCAGTACTTC.

The chain joins TRBV28 to TRBJ1-4; possible D gene TRBD1, 5 bases. The CDR3 consists of 17 residues. V was pared by 6 bases and J by 4 bases, with 21 bases between. Germline V gene lookup returns CDR1 MDHEN and CDR2 SYDVKM. Here the CDR3 DNA reads TGTGCCAGCAGGACTTCTATGATGGGACGGCGTAATGAAAAACTGTTTTTT. Translating it yields CASRTSMMGRRNEKLFF.

This chain uses TRBV15 with TRBJ2-2; D is unresolved. The CDR3 has 15 residues. Germline V gene data show CDR1 as LNHNV and CDR2 as YYDKDF (reference sequence). V lost 2 bases to trimming and J lost 5 bases, with 12 bases between them. This CDR3 reads CATSRSSGRTGELFF. CDR3 nucleotide sequence: TGTGCCACCAGCAGATCCTCGGGCCGAACCGGGGAGCTGTTTTTT.

The table lists this clone with a count of one. V gene TRBV13 combines with J gene TRBJ1-3; 7 nucleotides align to TRBD1. Germline V gene data show CDR1 as PRHDT and CDR2 as FYEKMQ (reference sequence). The CDR3 has 16 amino acids. V gave up 0 bases and J gave up 0 bases; unmatched junction bases: 2. CDR3 in DNA: TGTGCCAGCAGCTTAGGGGGACAGAACTCTGGAAACACCATATATTTT. It translates to CASSLGGQNSGNTIYF.